Each of the 5 T cell receptor beta chains below was sequenced from the same sample in a study of T cell responses to AZD1222 COVID-19 vaccine. The data were produced by immunoSEQ multiplex PCR, yet TCRdb's version contains in-frame clones alone and is incomplete. The sample yields about 100,000 clones, around 89% seen once. The sequencing here drew on peripheral blood, taken on day 0 of AZD1222 vaccination. The receptor set was obtained from an adult in good health.

V and J are TRBV5-6 and TRBJ2-5, with no clear D. The CDR3 contains 13 residues. Germline V gene data show CDR1 as SGHDT and CDR2 as YYEEEE. Between the trimmed V and J ends, which lost 4 bases and 5 bases, there was a span of 12 bases. CDR3 loop: CASSRRKTETQYF. For the CDR3, the DNA is TGTGCCAGCAGCCGTCGAAAGACGGAGACCCAGTACTTC.

This CDR3 reads CASSIPSGDRSEAFF. CDR3 DNA sequence: TGTGCCAGTAGTATACCCTCCGGGGACCGTAGTGAAGCTTTCTTT. The chain is built from TRBV19 and TRBJ1-1; the D gene is possibly TRBD1 (5 bases). Trimming removed 2 bases at V and 7 bases at J, with 17 bases between. The CDR3 loop spans 15 amino acids. The germline V gene encodes CDR1 LNHDA and CDR2 SQIVND (reference sequence).

This clone showed up just once. The rearrangement uses TRBV2 and TRBJ2-3; possibly TRBD2 for D (6 bases). V lost 0 bases, J lost 1 base, and 8 bases lay in between. The CDR3 has 15 residues. The germline V gene has CDR1 SNHLY and CDR2 FYNNEI. CDR3 region: CASSEAGGGTDTQYF. Written as DNA, the CDR3 is TGTGCCAGCAGTGAAGCTGGAGGGGGCACAGATACGCAGTATTTT.

This sequence joins TRBV6-5 and TRBJ1-1; tentatively, D is TRBD1 (6 bases). The CDR3 runs to 13 residues. V was shortened by 4 bases and J by 9 bases, with 15 bases between the two germline ends. CDR1 MNHEY and CDR2 SVGAGI come from the germline V gene. CDR3 in amino acids: CASSFGTPVKAFF. CDR3 nucleotides: TGTGCCAGCAGTTTCGGGACACCGGTGAAAGCTTTCTTT.

This clone was recorded only once. The gene calls are TRBV6-4 and TRBJ2-1; possible D gene TRBD2, 5 bases. CDR1 is MRHNA, CDR2 SNTAGT, per germline. V was pared by 4 bases and J by 8 bases, with 21 bases between. The CDR3 has 16 amino acids. In DNA form, the CDR3 reads TGTGCCAGCAGTGTAGGGAGCTCTCGAGGTAGGGATGAGCAGTTCTTC. It yields the protein CASSVGSSRGRDEQFF.